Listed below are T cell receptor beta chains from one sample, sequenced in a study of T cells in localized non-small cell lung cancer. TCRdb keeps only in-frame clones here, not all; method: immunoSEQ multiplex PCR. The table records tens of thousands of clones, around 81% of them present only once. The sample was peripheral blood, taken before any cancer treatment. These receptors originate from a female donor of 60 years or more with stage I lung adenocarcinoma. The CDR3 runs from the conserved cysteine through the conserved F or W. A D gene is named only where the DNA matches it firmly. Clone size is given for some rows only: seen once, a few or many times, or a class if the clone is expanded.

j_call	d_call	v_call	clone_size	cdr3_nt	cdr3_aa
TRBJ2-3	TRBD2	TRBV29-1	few	TGCAGCGTCCATGGGACTAGCGGGGGCACATATACGCAGTATTTT	CSVHGTSGGTYTQYF
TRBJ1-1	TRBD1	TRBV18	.	TGTGCCAGCTCCACCAGGACAGGAGGTAGGGACACTGAAGCTTTCTTT	CASSTRTGGRDTEAFF
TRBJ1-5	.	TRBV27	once	TGTGCCAGCAGTTTCTTCAATCAGCCCCAGCATTTT	CASSFFNQPQHF
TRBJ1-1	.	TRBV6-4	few	TGTGCCAGCAGTCAGGGAATGAACACTGAAGCTTTCTTT	CASSQGMNTEAFF
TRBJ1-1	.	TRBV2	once	TGTGCCAGCAATCCAGGGGTTGGGATCGCTGAAGCTTTCTTT	CASNPGVGIAEAFF
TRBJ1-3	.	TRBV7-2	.	TGTGCCAGCAGCTTAGACCCAGGCTCTGGAAACACCATATATTTT	CASSLDPGSGNTIYF
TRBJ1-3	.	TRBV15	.	TGTGCCACCAGCTGGGACAACTCTGGAAACACCATATATTTT	CATSWDNSGNTIYF
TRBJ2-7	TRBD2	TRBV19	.	TGTGCCAGTAGCCTAGCGGGAGACATCCACGAGCAGTACTTC	CASSLAGDIHEQYF
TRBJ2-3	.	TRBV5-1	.	TGCGCCAGCAGCTTGTACAGGGACGACACAGATACGCAGTATTTT	CASSLYRDDTDTQYF
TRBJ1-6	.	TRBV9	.	TGTGCCAGCAGCGTCGAAGCACCACGGGCAGGGTTCATCCAAGATCCCTATAATTCACCCCTCCACTTT	CASSVEAPRAGFIQDPYNSPLHF
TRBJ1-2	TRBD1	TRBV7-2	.	TGTGCCAGCAGCTTTGCAGGGGGCGCAAATGGCTACACCTTC	CASSFAGGANGYTF
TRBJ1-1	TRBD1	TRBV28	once	TGTGCCAGCGTTGACAGGGGAACTGAAGCTTTCTTT	CASVDRGTEAFF
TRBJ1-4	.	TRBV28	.	TGTGCCAGCAGGATGGGGGGCAGGGGAAGAGAAAAACTGTTTTTT	CASRMGGRGREKLFF
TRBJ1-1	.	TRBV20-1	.	TGCAGTGCTAGGGACACTGAAGCTTTCTTT	CSARDTEAFF
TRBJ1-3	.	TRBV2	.	TGTGCCAGCAGTGCGGAATCCTGGACGGCCCCAAACACCATATATTTT	CASSAESWTAPNTIYF
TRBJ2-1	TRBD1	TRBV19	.	TGTGCCAGTAGTATGACTGGGACAGGGGGAGGCAATGAGCAGTTCTTC	CASSMTGTGGGNEQFF
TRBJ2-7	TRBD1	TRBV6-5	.	TGTGCCAGCAGTACGAGGGACAGAGCTACCTACGAGCAGTACTTC	CASSTRDRATYEQYF
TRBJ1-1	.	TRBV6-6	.	TGTGCCAGCAGTTGGCGGGAGCCAAACACTGAAGCTTTCTTT	CASSWREPNTEAFF
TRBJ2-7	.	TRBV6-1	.	TGTGCCAGCAGTGAACCCGGGCAGGGTAAAGGTCCCTACGAGCAGTACTTC	CASSEPGQGKGPYEQYF
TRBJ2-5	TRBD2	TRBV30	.	TGTGCCTTTAGCGGGGACTACCAAGAGACCCAGTACTTC	CAFSGDYQETQYF
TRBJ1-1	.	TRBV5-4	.	TGTGCCAGCAGCTTGGGCGGGAGGGCCGAAGCTTTCTTT	CASSLGGRAEAFF
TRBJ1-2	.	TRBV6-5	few	TGTGCCAGCAGTCCAGGCTTCGCCGCTAACTATGGCTACACCTTC	CASSPGFAANYGYTF
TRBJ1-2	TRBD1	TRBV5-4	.	TGTGCCAGCAGCTTGACAGGGGACCCTATTGGCTTCGGCTACACCTTC	CASSLTGDPIGFGYTF
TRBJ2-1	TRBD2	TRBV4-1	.	TGCGCCAGCAGCCCAGGAGGGCGGGGGGGCCTTTACAATGAGCAGTTCTTC	CASSPGGRGGLYNEQFF
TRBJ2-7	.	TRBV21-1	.	TGTGCCAGCAGCAAGGTCACACCGCCCTACGAGCAGTACTTC	CASSKVTPPYEQYF
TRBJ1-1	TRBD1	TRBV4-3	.	TGCGCCAGCAGCCAAGAGTGGGACAGCGGGAACACTGAAGCTTTCTTT	CASSQEWDSGNTEAFF
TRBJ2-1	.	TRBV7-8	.	TGTGCCAGCAGCTTAGCGAGTGGGTCGGATGAGCAGTTCTTC	CASSLASGSDEQFF
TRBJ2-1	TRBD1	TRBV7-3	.	TGTGCCAGCAGCTCTGGGGACAGGACGAATTCCTACAATGAGCAGTTCTTC	CASSSGDRTNSYNEQFF
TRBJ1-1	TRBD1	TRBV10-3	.	TGTGCCATCAGTGCCGGACAGGGGGCCACTGAAGCTTTCTTT	CAISAGQGATEAFF
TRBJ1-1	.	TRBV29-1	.	TGCAGCGTTGAGGCAGGGATGAACACTGAAGCTTTCTTT	CSVEAGMNTEAFF
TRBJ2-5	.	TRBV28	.	TGTGCCAGCAGTTTATTGTCTAGGAGAGAAGCAGAGACCCAGTACTTC	CASSLLSRREAETQYF
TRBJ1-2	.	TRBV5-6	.	TGTGCCAGCAGCTTGGTTGGGTGGGATCCAAACTATGGCTACACCTTC	CASSLVGWDPNYGYTF
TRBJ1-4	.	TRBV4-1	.	TGCGCCAGCTCTCCACAGGGCGAAAATGAAAAACTGTTTTTT	CASSPQGENEKLFF
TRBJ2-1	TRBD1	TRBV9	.	TGTGCCAGCAGCGTAGGATCTCGGGACAGGGTCAATGAGCAGTTCTTC	CASSVGSRDRVNEQFF
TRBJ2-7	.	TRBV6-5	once	TGTGCCAGCAGGATGACAGGTCGCTACGAGCAGTACTTC	CASRMTGRYEQYF
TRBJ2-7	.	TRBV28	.	TGTGCCAGCAGTTTGGCCAGGTCCGGGGCGTCCTACGAGCAGTACTTC	CASSLARSGASYEQYF
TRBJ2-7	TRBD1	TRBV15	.	TGTGCCACCAGCGGGACAGGGGGAACCTCCACCTACGAGCAGTACTTC	CATSGTGGTSTYEQYF
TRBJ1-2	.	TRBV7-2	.	TGTGCCAGCAGCAAATACGGGACGAACTATGGCTACACCTTC	CASSKYGTNYGYTF
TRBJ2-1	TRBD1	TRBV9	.	TGTGCCAGCAGCGAATCGGACAGGGGGTGGTACAATGAGCAGTTCTTC	CASSESDRGWYNEQFF
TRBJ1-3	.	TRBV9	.	TGTGCCAGCAGCGACCGAGGGAACGGAAACACCATATATTTT	CASSDRGNGNTIYF
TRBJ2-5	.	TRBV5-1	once	TGCGCCAGCAGCTCGGGACTTACCCTCGGAGAGACCCAGTACTTC	CASSSGLTLGETQYF
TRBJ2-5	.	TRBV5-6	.	TGTGCCAGCAGCTTTGCAGGGTTGGAGACCCAGTACTTC	CASSFAGLETQYF
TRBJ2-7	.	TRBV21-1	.	TGTGCCAGCAGCGAAGACAGGGGGCTGGGAGAGCAGTACTTC	CASSEDRGLGEQYF
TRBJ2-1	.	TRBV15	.	TGTGCCACCAGCAGAGGGGGCGGGATGGGGGACAATGAGCAGTTCTTC	CATSRGGGMGDNEQFF
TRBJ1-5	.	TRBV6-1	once	TGTGCCAGCAGTGAAGGTGGTAGTCAACGGCAGCCCCAGCATTTT	CASSEGGSQRQPQHF
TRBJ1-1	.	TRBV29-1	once	TGCACCTCCACCGAGGGAGTGAACACTGAAGCTTTCTTT	CTSTEGVNTEAFF
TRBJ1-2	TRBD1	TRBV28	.	TGTGCCAGCACCAATACCGGGGCAGGGGGCCGATATGGCTACACCTTC	CASTNTGAGGRYGYTF
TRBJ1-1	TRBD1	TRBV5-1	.	TGCGCCAGCAGAGAACAGGGACAGGCGGGCACTGAAGCTTTCTTT	CASREQGQAGTEAFF
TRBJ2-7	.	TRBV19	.	TGTGCCAGTAGCCTCGGGGGCGGCTCCTACGAGCAGTACTTC	CASSLGGGSYEQYF
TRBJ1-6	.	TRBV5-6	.	TGTGCCAGCAGCTTGGCGGCTAATTCACCCCTCCACTTT	CASSLAANSPLHF
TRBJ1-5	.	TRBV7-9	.	TGTGCCAGCACCAAGGAGGGAAATCAGCCCCAGCATTTT	CASTKEGNQPQHF
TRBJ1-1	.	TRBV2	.	TGTGCCAGCAGTAGAGGACTGGGGACTGAAGCTTTCTTT	CASSRGLGTEAFF
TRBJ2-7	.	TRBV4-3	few	TGCGCCAGCAGCCAAGATCTGGGAGGTCACTACGAGCAGTACTTC	CASSQDLGGHYEQYF
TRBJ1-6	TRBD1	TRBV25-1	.	TGTGCCAGCAGTGAGACAGGGTATAATTCACCCCTCCACTTT	CASSETGYNSPLHF
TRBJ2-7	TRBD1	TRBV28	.	TGTGCCAGCAGTATCAACAGGGGGCCGTCCTACGAGCAGTACTTC	CASSINRGPSYEQYF
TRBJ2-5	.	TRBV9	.	TGTGCCAGCAGCGTAGGCGGACTACAAGAGACCCAGTACTTC	CASSVGGLQETQYF
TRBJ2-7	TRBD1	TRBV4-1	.	TGCGCCAGCAGCCACCCATGGCAGGGGGTCGACTCCTACGAGCAGTACTTC	CASSHPWQGVDSYEQYF
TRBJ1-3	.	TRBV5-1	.	TGCGCCAGCAGCTTGGAGGGCTCTGGAAACACCATATATTTT	CASSLEGSGNTIYF
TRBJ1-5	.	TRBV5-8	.	TGTGCCAGCAGTGCTCTGGGCTCCGGTCAGCCCCAGCATTTT	CASSALGSGQPQHF